The 23 T cell receptor beta chains given below trace back to one sample, sequenced in a study of blood T cells in healthy people across ages. The second PCR ran about 7 to 12 cycles with a sample-barcoded 5' primer and J-beta primers. Each CDR3 protein is one row after TCRdb ran MiXCR on the 5' RACE reads. This repertoire shows 1.4 million to 1.5 million distinct CDR3 sequences, 42% found once; its top ten account for 7.9%. Sequences were obtained from blood. These receptors came from a woman in her late teens or twenties in good health.

The gene calls are TRBV6-5 and TRBJ1-5; tentative D call: TRBD1 (5 bases). In germline, CDR1 is MNHEY, CDR2 SVGAGI. V lost 5 bases to trimming and J lost 0 bases, with 11 bases between them. CDR3 size: 15 residues. DNA of the CDR3: TGTGCCAGCAGTGTCGACAGCTATAGCAATCAGCCCCAGCATTTT. It specifies CASSVDSYSNQPQHF.

J is TRBJ1-1 and V is TRBV5-1; 9 nucleotides line up with TRBD1. Germline V CDR1 and CDR2: SGHRS, YFSETQ. The CDR3 totals 15 residues. V shed 4 bases, J shed 6 bases, and the junction held 10 bases outside the gene matches. The DNA for the CDR3 is TGCGCCAGCAGCATAATTACAGGGGGCGTCTCTGAAGCTTTCTTT. Translation gives CASSIITGGVSEAFF.

V is TRBV5-6 and J is TRBJ1-1; D is uncertain. CDR3 length equals 14 residues. V lost 2 bases and J lost 2, with 10 bases in between. The germline V gene encodes CDR1 SGHDT and CDR2 YYEEEE. The CDR3 bases are TGTGCCAGCAGCTTCAATGGTCTAAACACTGAAGCTTTCTTT. Translation: CASSFNGLNTEAFF.

The V gene is TRBV9, the J gene TRBJ1-6; 7 bases match TRBD1. Germline V gene lookup returns CDR1 SGDLS and CDR2 YYNGEE. The CDR3 is made up of 14 amino acids. V dropped 3 bases and J dropped 6; count of bases not matched to a gene: 3. DNA for the CDR3: TGTGCCAGCAGCGCGACAGGGACTAATTCACCCCTCCACTTT. Protein: CASSATGTNSPLHF.

This sequence joins TRBV10-3 and TRBJ1-2; 9 nucleotides agree with TRBD1. Germline V CDR1 and CDR2: ENHRY, SYGVKD. The J segment lost 9 bases and the V segment lost 3 bases, leaving 5 bases of the junction unmatched. The CDR3 is 13 residues long. The CDR3 DNA is TGTGCCATCAGTGAAGGGACAGGGCAAAGCTACACCTTC. Residues: CAISEGTGQSYTF.

The rearrangement links TRBV12-3 or TRBV12-4 to TRBJ1-2; D may be TRBD1 (6 bases). V lost 6 bases and J lost 2, with 13 bases in between. The CDR3 sequence is 14 residues long. CDR3 in amino acids: CASRPGVANYGYTF. CDR3 nucleotide sequence: TGTGCCAGCAGACCAGGGGTAGCGAACTATGGCTACACCTTC.

In its sample, this clonotype was seen many times. J is TRBJ2-7 and V is TRBV29-1; TRBD2 agrees at 9 bases. This CDR3 has 15 residues. Trimming removed 4 bases from V and 3 bases from J; junction bases left unmatched: 10. The germline V gene encodes CDR1 SQVTM and CDR2 ANQGSEA. CDR3 residues: CSVVLPGTSIYEQYF. The CDR3 bases are TGCAGCGTTGTGCTTCCCGGGACTAGCATCTACGAGCAGTACTTC.

The J gene is TRBJ2-7, the V gene TRBV5-6; the D call may be TRBD1 or TRBD2 (5 bases each). This CDR3 comprises 14 residues. Germline V gene data show CDR1 as SGHDT and CDR2 as YYEEEE. Trimming took off 5 bases at V and 5 bases at J, with 17 bases between the two ends. In DNA form, the CDR3 reads TGTGCCAGCAGGCCCCTGGGGGACGTTCACGAGCAGTACTTC. This encodes CASRPLGDVHEQYF.

This clonotype was recorded a few times. V usage is TRBV7-9 and J usage is TRBJ2-1; tentatively, D is TRBD2 (6 bases). Trimming shortened V by 6 bases and J by 10 bases, and 19 bases separated the two germline ends. This CDR3 has 14 amino acids. The germline V gene has CDR1 SEHNR and CDR2 FQNEAQ (reference sequence). CDR3 bases: TGTGCCAGCAGTCCCACGGGAGAGCAGTCGGAGCAGTTCTTC. Protein: CASSPTGEQSEQFF.

This chain links TRBV6-2 or TRBV6-3 with TRBJ2-4; 12 nucleotides line up with TRBD2. The trim removed 6 bases at V and 4 bases at J, leaving 10 bases unmatched. This CDR3 is built from 17 residues. The germline gives CDR1 MNHEY, CDR2 SVGEGT. CDR3 in DNA: TGTGCCAGCAGCTCGCCTGGACTAGCGGGGTCGAAAAACATTCAGTACTTC. The encoded protein is CASSSPGLAGSKNIQYF.

The genes are TRBV6-4 and TRBJ2-7; D is possibly TRBD2 (5 bases). Germline CDR1 reads MRHNA; CDR2 reads SNTAGT. This CDR3 is 13 amino acids long. The V and J ends lost 8 bases and 4 bases respectively, with 15 bases between them. CDR3 bases: TGTGCCAGCCCCTCTAGCTTTTGTTACGAGCAGTACTTC. Its translation: CASPSSFCYEQYF.

This clonotype was picked up a small number of times. The rearrangement links TRBV4-1 to TRBJ2-7, with D maybe TRBD2 (6 bases). Germline values: CDR1 MGHRA, CDR2 YSYEKL. V was pared by 0 bases and J by 6 bases, with 18 bases between. CDR3 length: 16 residues. This chain's CDR3 is CASSQEPPGAIREQYF. Written as DNA, the CDR3 is TGCGCCAGCAGCCAAGAACCGCCGGGAGCGATACGCGAGCAGTACTTC.

This clonotype showed up just once. The chain combines TRBV7-2 with TRBJ2-5, with 14 bases matching TRBD2. Germline CDR1 reads SGHTA; CDR2 reads FQGNSA. This CDR3 spans 18 amino acids. After removal of 4 bases from V and 11 bases from J, the junction contained 18 bases not matched to a gene. The CDR3 sequence is CASSSSGTSGSPDNEQYF. The CDR3 coding sequence is TGTGCCAGCAGCTCCTCAGGGACTAGCGGGAGTCCCGACAATGAGCAGTACTTC. The full variable domain, with the rest looked up from reference TRBV7-2 and TRBJ2-5, is GAGVSQSPSNKVTEKGKDVELRCDPISGHTALYWYRQSLGQGLEFLIYFQGNSAPDKSGLPSDRFSAERTGGSVSTLTIQRTQQEDSAVYLCASSSSGTSGSPDNEQYFGPGTRLLVL.

This clonotype was seen many times. V is TRBV7-2 and J is TRBJ2-1, with TRBD1 identical over 11 bases. CDR1 and CDR2 (germline): SGHTA, FQGNSA. The CDR3 covers 16 residues. After removal of 5 bases from V and 3 bases from J, the junction contained 6 bases not matched to a gene. The CDR3 DNA is TGTGCCAGCAGCCCAACCGGGACAGGGGGCTACAATGAGCAGTTCTTC. It yields the protein CASSPTGTGGYNEQFF.

This clonotype was seen only a few times. V is TRBV14 and J is TRBJ2-1, with 7 nucleotides matching TRBD1. The J call may be mistaken, given a closer DNA end match to TRBJ2-7. CDR1 and CDR2 (germline): SGHDN, FVKESK. The CDR3 has 16 residues. The CDR3 DNA is TGTGCCAGCAGCCCCTATCTAGGGGGCTCCTACAATGAGCAGTACTTC. Its protein is CASSPYLGGSYNEQYF.

The J gene is TRBJ1-5, the V gene TRBV3-1; D perhaps matches TRBD1 (6 bases). The germline V gene has CDR1 LGHDT and CDR2 YNNKEL (reference sequence). CDR3 length: 15 amino acids. Trimming left V 3 bases short and J 3 bases short, with 12 bases between. CDR3 bases: TGTGCCAGCAGCCATGATACAGGGCCCAATCAGCCCCAGCATTTT. Protein product: CASSHDTGPNQPQHF. The full variable domain, its missing parts supplied by reference TRBV3-1 and TRBJ1-5, is DTAVSQTPKYLVTQMGNDKSIKCEQNLGHDTMYWYKQDSKKFLKIMFSYNNKELIINETVPNRFSPKSPDKAHLNLHINSLELGDSAVYFCASSHDTGPNQPQHFGDGTRLSIL.

V usage is TRBV28 and J usage is TRBJ2-7; D might be TRBD1 or TRBD2, each matching 5 bases. From germline, CDR1 is MDHEN and CDR2 SYDVKM. Trimming shortened V by 10 bases and J by 2 bases, and 18 bases separated the two germline ends. The CDR3 is made up of 14 amino acids. For the CDR3, the DNA is TGTGCCACTCAGGACACCCGGGGCCCCTACGAGCAGTACTTC. Its protein is CATQDTRGPYEQYF. The variable domain in full, with the rest retrieved from reference TRBV28 and TRBJ2-7, is DVKVTQSSRYLVKRTGEKVFLECVQDMDHENMFWYRQDPGLGLRLIYFSYDVKMKEKGDIPEGYSVSREKKERFSLILESASTNQTSMYLCATQDTRGPYEQYFGPGTRLTVT.

The chain joins TRBV5-1 to TRBJ1-1, with 7 nucleotides matching TRBD1. This CDR3 has 17 amino acids. In germline, CDR1 is SGHRS, CDR2 YFSETQ. V lost 0 bases to trimming and J lost 8 bases; unmatched junction nucleotides: 16. This CDR3 reads CASSLGGQVLLGTEAFF. As DNA, the CDR3 is TGCGCCAGCAGCTTGGGCGGACAGGTCCTATTGGGAACCGAAGCTTTCTTT.

This clonotype was found a few times. The chain employs TRBV28 and TRBJ1-2, with D uncertain. The CDR3 sequence is 14 residues long. From germline, CDR1 is MDHEN and CDR2 SYDVKM. V was trimmed by 2 bases and J by 4 bases, leaving 11 bases between them. The CDR3 spells CASSLPLSPYGYTF. DNA for the CDR3: TGTGCCAGCAGTTTACCTCTGTCCCCCTATGGCTACACCTTC.

The chain carries TRBV6-6 and TRBJ2-3; D possibly corresponds to TRBD1 (5 bases). CDR3 length: 14 amino acids. Germline CDR1 MNHNY, CDR2 SVGAGI (reference sequence). The V end was cut by 4 bases, the J end by 0 bases, with 8 bases between. The CDR3 DNA follows: TGTGCCAGCAGTTGGGGCGAAAGCACAGATACGCAGTATTTT. It is translated as CASSWGESTDTQYF.

The chain employs TRBV29-1 and TRBJ2-7; D may correspond to TRBD1 or TRBD2 (6 bases each). Germline V CDR1 and CDR2: SQVTM, ANQGSEA. This CDR3 comprises 14 residues. V gave up 1 base and J gave up 4 bases, with 14 bases separating them. The CDR3 here is CSVEVGGGGYEQYF. The CDR3 DNA sequence: TGCAGCGTTGAAGTGGGTGGAGGGGGGTACGAGCAGTACTTC.

Points on this clonotype: At one end the junction does not follow the germline gene, possibly because of a read error. This chain uses TRBV5-6 with TRBJ2-1; the D is unclear. Germline-derived CDR1 and CDR2 are SGHDT and YYEEEE. The CDR3 is 15 amino acids. CDR3 bases: TGTGCCAGCAGCTTGGGTCTAGTTAGATATAACGAGCAGTTATTC. It is translated as CASSLGLVRYNEQLF.

This clonotype was seen a handful of times. This chain uses TRBV20-1 with TRBJ2-3; 11 bases are shared with TRBD1. Trimming cost V 7 bases and J 4 bases; bases outside gene matches: 19. The CDR3 has 18 residues. Germline CDR1 and CDR2: DFQATT and SNEGSKA (reference sequence). CDR3 in DNA: TGCAGTGTTCCGGGACAGGGGGACTTTAGATTCCTCTCAGATACGCAGTATTTT. This sequence encodes CSVPGQGDFRFLSDTQYF.